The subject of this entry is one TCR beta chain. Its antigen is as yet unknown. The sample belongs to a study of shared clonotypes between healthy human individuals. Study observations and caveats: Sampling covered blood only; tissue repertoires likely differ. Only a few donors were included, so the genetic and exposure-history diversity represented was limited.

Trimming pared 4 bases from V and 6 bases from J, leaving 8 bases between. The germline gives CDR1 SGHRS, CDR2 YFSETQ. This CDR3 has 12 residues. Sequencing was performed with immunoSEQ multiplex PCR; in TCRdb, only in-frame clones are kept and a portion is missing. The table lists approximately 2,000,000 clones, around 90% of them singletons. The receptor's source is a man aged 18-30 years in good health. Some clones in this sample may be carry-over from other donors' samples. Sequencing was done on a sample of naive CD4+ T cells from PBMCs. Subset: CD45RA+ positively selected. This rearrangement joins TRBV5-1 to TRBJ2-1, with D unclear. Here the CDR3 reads CASSVTFNEQFF. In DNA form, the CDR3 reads TGCGCCAGCAGCGTAACCTTCAATGAGCAGTTCTTC.